The 26 T cell receptor beta chains given below trace back to one sample, sequenced in a study of T cells in localized non-small cell lung cancer. Data came from immunoSEQ multiplex PCR; TCRdb stores just in-frame clones and leaves some out. Among under 70,000 clones, around 86% were seen once, and the ten largest hold 5.2%. The sequenced sample was peripheral blood, obtained before any cancer treatment. These receptors were obtained from a woman aged 35 to 75 with stage I lung adenocarcinoma.

This clone was recorded only once. The chain is built from TRBV29-1 and TRBJ2-2; weak D call: TRBD1 (6 bases). The CDR3 is made up of 13 amino acids. Looked up from germline, CDR1 is SQVTM and CDR2 is ANQGSEA. V lost 7 bases, J lost 1 base, and 10 bases lay in between. CDR3 residues: CSAATGNTGELFF. CDR3 nucleotides: TGCAGCGCCGCGACAGGGAACACCGGGGAGCTGTTTTTT.

This clone has a handful of counts. This rearrangement joins TRBV7-9 to TRBJ1-1; weak D call: TRBD1 (6 bases). Germline CDR1 SEHNR, CDR2 FQNEAQ (reference sequence). This CDR3 has 14 amino acids. V dropped 2 bases and J dropped 4 bases, with 11 bases sitting between them. CDR3 loop: CASSLQGRTTEAFF. Here the CDR3 DNA reads TGTGCCAGCAGCTTACAGGGGCGAACCACTGAAGCTTTCTTT.

This clone is large (0.1 to 1%) in the sample. The chain has TRBV11-2 and TRBJ2-5; no reliable D call. Germline V gene lookup returns CDR1 SGHAT and CDR2 FQNNGV. V gave up 6 bases and J gave up 2 bases, with 16 bases separating them. This CDR3 is built from 15 residues. CDR3 DNA: TGTGCCAGCAGGTTCTGGGCCGCTCCACAAGAGACCCAGTACTTC. This codes for CASRFWAAPQETQYF.

The V call is TRBV6-6, the J call TRBJ1-5; D is perhaps TRBD1 (5 bases). Germline values: CDR1 MNHNY, CDR2 SVGAGI (reference sequence). V lost 4 bases and J 7 bases, leaving 11 bases between the germline ends. The CDR3 runs to 13 residues. As DNA, the CDR3 is TGTGCCAGCAGTTTTCAGGGTAGCCAGCCCCAGCATTTT. Translated: CASSFQGSQPQHF.

The gene calls are TRBV11-2 and TRBJ1-1, with D maybe TRBD1 (6 bases). CDR1 is SGHAT and CDR2 is FQNNGV in the germline V gene. Between the trimmed V and J ends, which lost 1 base and 5 bases, there was a span of 11 bases. The CDR3 is made up of 14 amino acids. The CDR3 loop reads CASSLGGGATEAFF. CDR3 DNA sequence: TGTGCCAGCAGCTTAGGAGGGGGTGCAACTGAAGCTTTCTTT.

This clone was detected only a few times. The chain carries TRBV6-1 and TRBJ1-6; D gene uncertain. The ends were cut back, 1 base at V and 13 bases at J, with 14 bases in the middle. CDR1 and CDR2 from the germline V gene are MNHNS and SASEGT. The CDR3 is made up of 14 amino acids. The CDR3: CASSEVAVLSPLHF. For the CDR3, the DNA is TGTGCCAGCAGTGAAGTAGCAGTCTTGTCGCCCCTCCACTTT.

The chain has TRBV30 and TRBJ1-6, with TRBD1 as a possible D gene (6 bases). The CDR3 extends over 15 amino acids. Between the trimmed V and J ends, which lost 3 bases and 10 bases, there was a span of 19 bases. The germline V gene has CDR1 GTSNPN and CDR2 SVGIG (reference sequence). The CDR3 region has the DNA TGTGCCTGGAGGCCCCCCAGGGGAGGAGGCTCACCCCTCCACTTT. This sequence encodes CAWRPPRGGGSPLHF.

The rearrangement links TRBV7-9 to TRBJ1-4; D gene ambiguous. The V end lost 1 base, the J end lost 0 bases, and 12 bases lay between the germline ends. The CDR3 is 17 residues long. Germline CDR1 is SEHNR and CDR2 is FQNEAQ (reference sequence). In DNA form, the CDR3 reads TGTGCCAGCAGCTTAGGACTTGCCGGTGCAACTAATGAAAAACTGTTTTTT. This encodes CASSLGLAGATNEKLFF.

V usage is TRBV5-5 and J usage is TRBJ1-4; the D is unclear. CDR1 and CDR2 from the germline V gene are SGHKS and YYEKEE (reference sequence). The CDR3 has 14 amino acids. The V end was cut by 0 bases, the J end by 8 bases, with 11 bases between. This chain's CDR3 is CASSLADTPEKLFF. CDR3 nucleotides: TGTGCCAGCAGCTTGGCCGATACCCCGGAAAAACTGTTTTTT.

The gene calls are TRBV7-2 and TRBJ1-4; no definite D call. V gave up 4 bases and J gave up 3 bases, with 15 bases separating them. The CDR3 contains 16 residues. Germline-derived CDR1 and CDR2 are SGHTA and FQGNSA. This chain's CDR3 is CASSSRPQESNEKLFF. For the CDR3, the DNA is TGTGCCAGCAGCTCGAGGCCTCAGGAATCTAATGAAAAACTGTTTTTT.

V gene TRBV28 combines with J gene TRBJ1-2; possibly TRBD1 for D (6 bases). The germline V gene has CDR1 MDHEN and CDR2 SYDVKM. This CDR3 has 14 amino acids. V was cut by 3 bases and J by 8 bases, with 16 bases left in between. The CDR3 nucleotides are TGTGCCAGCAGTTTTACCGGGGGCAAGTTGGGCTACACCTTC. Protein sequence: CASSFTGGKLGYTF.

The table lists this clone with a count of one. V and J are TRBV6-4 and TRBJ2-5, with a weak D call TRBD1 (6 bases). The CDR3 runs 12 residues. V shed 7 bases and J shed 3 bases, with 9 bases lying between them. Germline V gene data show CDR1 as MRHNA and CDR2 as SNTAGT. The CDR3 DNA is TGTGCCAGCACCAGGGGCGAAGAGACCCAGTACTTC. This encodes CASTRGEETQYF.

CDR3 bases: TGTGCCTGGAGTGGGGGGGCGACTGAAGCTTTCTTT. Its translation is CAWSGGATEAFF. The chain has TRBV30 and TRBJ1-1; D might be TRBD1 (6 bases). CDR3 length equals 12 residues. Germline lookup yields CDR1 GTSNPN and CDR2 SVGIG (reference sequence). The V end lost 1 base, the J end lost 5 bases, and 8 bases lay between the germline ends.

J is TRBJ1-2 and V is TRBV6-5; D may be TRBD1 (6 bases). Trimming took off 6 bases at V and 0 bases at J, with 11 bases between the two ends. The CDR3 sequence is 14 residues long. Germline CDR1 is MNHEY and CDR2 is SVGAGI. DNA for the CDR3: TGTGCCAGCAGGGACAGTTTAGCTAACTATGGCTACACCTTC. Protein: CASRDSLANYGYTF.

This chain uses TRBV10-3 with TRBJ2-2; 8 nucleotides agree with TRBD2. The CDR3 contains 14 residues. V lost 7 bases, J lost 0 bases, and 1 base stayed unmatched. Per germline, CDR1 ENHRY and CDR2 SYGVKD. The CDR3 coding sequence is TGTGCCATCAAGGGACTAGCGAACACCGGGGAGCTGTTTTTT. Residues: CAIKGLANTGELFF.

The chain has TRBV5-3 and TRBJ1-3; D call uncertain. TRBV5-3 is flagged as an ORF with uncertain function. With 0 bases removed from V and 3 bases from J, the gap between germline ends came to 13 bases. The CDR3 has 16 residues. The CDR3 protein is CARSLVFREYGNTIYF. The CDR3 coding sequence is TGTGCCAGAAGCTTGGTTTTTAGGGAGTATGGAAACACCATATATTTT.

This clone was counted a single time. This chain joins TRBV2 and TRBJ1-1; unclear D gene. The V end was cut by 3 bases, the J end by 0 bases, with 5 bases between. The germline V gene encodes CDR1 SNHLY and CDR2 FYNNEI. The CDR3 contains 13 residues. CDR3 loop: CASSDLMNTEAFF. CDR3 nucleotide sequence: TGTGCCAGCAGTGACCTAATGAACACTGAAGCTTTCTTT.

This chain uses TRBV6-1 with TRBJ1-1; the D gene is possibly TRBD1 (5 bases). V was pared by 6 bases and J by 4 bases, with 12 bases between. The CDR3 loop spans 13 amino acids. Germline values: CDR1 MNHNS, CDR2 SASEGT. CDR3 protein: CASRDTVGTEAFF. Here the CDR3 DNA reads TGTGCCAGCAGGGACACAGTGGGCACTGAAGCTTTCTTT.

The CDR3 DNA follows: TGTGCCAGCAGCTTGGCCTTGGGAGTAAACACCGGGGAGCTGTTTTTT. Its translation is CASSLALGVNTGELFF. V and J are TRBV5-4 and TRBJ2-2; a weak D match, TRBD2 (5 bases). This CDR3 contains 16 residues. Trimming pared 0 bases from V and 2 bases from J, leaving 11 bases between. CDR1 and CDR2 from the germline V gene are SGHNT and YYREEE (reference sequence).

V and J are TRBV28 and TRBJ2-7, with a tentative D call TRBD1 (6 bases). Trimming pared 5 bases from V and 5 bases from J, leaving 22 bases between. CDR3 length equals 16 residues. The germline gives CDR1 MDHEN, CDR2 SYDVKM. The CDR3 reads CASSPRGGAGKDEQYF. The CDR3 nucleotides are TGTGCCAGCAGTCCTCGTGGGGGCGCGGGTAAAGACGAGCAGTACTTC.

This clone was observed a single time. The chain employs TRBV5-1 and TRBJ2-3; weak D call: TRBD2 (6 bases). V was cut by 0 bases and J by 3 bases, with 14 bases left in between. Germline V lookup: CDR1 SGHRS, CDR2 YFSETQ. CDR3 length: 16 residues. The CDR3 is CASSLGTREETDTQYF. Here the CDR3 DNA reads TGCGCCAGCAGCTTGGGAACCAGGGAGGAAACAGATACGCAGTATTTT.

The chain uses TRBV2 and TRBJ1-1; D is perhaps TRBD1 (6 bases). Germline V gene lookup returns CDR1 SNHLY and CDR2 FYNNEI. V lost 4 bases, J lost 1 base, and 13 bases lay in between. This CDR3 has 15 amino acids. DNA of the CDR3: TGTGCCAGCAGTGGCACCAGACAGGAGAACACTGAAGCTTTCTTT. The encoded protein is CASSGTRQENTEAFF.

This clone was picked up a small number of times. The V gene is TRBV19, the J gene TRBJ2-3; D is undetermined. V lost 4 bases, J lost 0 bases, and 11 bases lay in between. The CDR3 runs to 15 residues. Germline values: CDR1 LNHDA, CDR2 SQIVND (reference sequence). In DNA form, the CDR3 reads TGTGCCAGTAGTACAGACACCTCTAGCACAGATACGCAGTATTTT. Amino acid sequence: CASSTDTSSTDTQYF.

Concerning this clone: The junction shows a germline mismatch at one end, possibly a read error. The chain couples TRBV5-6 to TRBJ2-2, with unresolved D. Germline CDR1 SGHDT, CDR2 YYEEEE. CDR3 length equals 12 residues. The CDR3 sequence is CASSLNAGELFF. CDR3 bases: TGTGCCAGCAGCTTGAACGCCGGGGAGCTGTTTTTT.

The chain couples TRBV2 to TRBJ2-2, with 9 positions matching TRBD2. Germline-derived CDR1 and CDR2 are SNHLY and FYNNEI. This CDR3 is 15 amino acids long. After removal of 7 bases from V and 3 bases from J, the junction contained 6 bases not matched to a gene. This CDR3 reads CASMERGAYTGELFF. CDR3 nucleotides: TGTGCCAGCATGGAGCGGGGGGCCTACACCGGGGAGCTGTTTTTT.

The V call is TRBV18, the J call TRBJ1-5; TRBD1 might be the D (6 bases). The V and J ends lost 6 bases and 3 bases respectively, with 12 bases between them. CDR3 size: 14 residues. In germline, CDR1 is KGHSH, CDR2 LQKENI. CDR3 bases: TGTGCCAGCTCGCGCACAGGGTTCAATCAGCCCCAGCATTTT. Translating gives CASSRTGFNQPQHF.